This T cell receptor (beta chain) was found in a study of post-analysis software for immune sequencing data. cDNA libraries for TCR beta contained unique molecular identifiers. TCRdb re-analysed the PCR reads in MiXCR, keeping a single row per CDR3 protein. The sample contains hundreds of thousands of distinct CDR3 sequences, roughly 45% of which appear only once. This clonotype has more than one count but fewer than ten. This TCR was sampled from a girl between 5 and 17 years old with multiple sclerosis. Specimen: blood.

CDR3 bases: TGCGCCAGCAGCGGGCAGGCTATCACAGATACGCAGTATTTT. This codes for CASSGQAITDTQYF. The rearrangement links TRBV5-1 to TRBJ2-3, with no clear D. V was clipped by 4 bases and J by 2 bases, with 11 bases between them. The CDR3 length is 14 residues. The germline CDR1 and CDR2 sequences are SGHRS and YFSETQ.